Below are 28 T cell receptor gamma chains sequenced from a single sample in a study of gamma-delta chains in newborns, infants, children. TCRdb re-called the reads using CATT. Altogether 450 to 550 gamma-chain clones are present, around two fifths being singletons, with the ten largest covering 35% to 50%. What was sequenced was blood. These receptors were taken from a child who was a newborn, infant or young child, either healthy, febrile or measles-vaccinated (not recorded which).

With the J gene uncalled, the V gene is TRGV9. CDR1 GITISATS and CDR2 ISYDGTV come from the germline V gene (reference sequence). The CDR3 length is 17 residues. CDR3 residues: CALWEVQGELGKKIRVF. The CDR3, as DNA: TGTGCCTTGTGGGAGGTGCAAGGGGAGTTGGGCAAAAAAATCAGGGTATTT.

This clone was detected only a few times. This sample also contains other DNA sequences that code for the same CDR3. The chain recombines TRGV9 with TRGJP. Here the J gene was assigned by germline matching of the DNA, as TCRdb has none. The ends lost 1 base at V and 4 bases at J; junction bases unmatched: 4. Germline values: CDR1 GITISATS, CDR2 ISYDGTV (reference sequence). The CDR3 runs to 17 residues. The CDR3 loop reads CALWEVSQELGKKIKVF. In DNA, the CDR3 is TGTGCCTTGTGGGAGGTCTCTCAAGAGTTGGGCAAAAAAATCAAGGTATTT.

A remark on this clone: This clone may be a read error of a much larger clone one base away. The rearrangement links TRGV8 to TRGJP1. Matching the DNA to germline supplied the J gene, which TCRdb does not give. Germline V gene sequence: CDR1 VENAVY, CDR2 YDSYNSRV. This CDR3 has 13 amino acids. CDR3 sequence: CATWDTTGWLKIF. The CDR3 DNA is TGTGCCACCTGGGATACCACTGGTTGGCTCAAGATATTT.

This clone is large. The chain uses TRGV9 and TRGJP. Germline V lookup: CDR1 GITISATS, CDR2 ISYDGTV (reference sequence). Unmatched junction bases numbered 2, after V lost 3 bases and J lost 3 bases. CDR3 size: 16 residues. The CDR3 DNA reads as TGTGCCTTGTGGGAGCCGCAAGAGTTGGGCAAAAAAATCAAGGTATTT. The encoded protein is CALWEPQELGKKIKVF.

This clone is labeled large. V usage is TRGV9 and J usage is TRGJ1 or TRGJ2. TCRdb does not report a J gene; here it was assigned by matching the DNA to germline references. The CDR3 totals 15 residues. Germline V gene sequence: CDR1 GITISATS, CDR2 ISYDGTV (reference sequence). J was trimmed by 3 bases and V by 1 base; bases with no gene match: 9. The CDR3 loop is CALWEVKGGYYKKLF. For the CDR3, the DNA is TGTGCCTTGTGGGAGGTAAAGGGTGGTTATTATAAGAAACTCTTT.

Turning to this clone: A much larger clonotype is one base distant, so this may be a read error. The V gene is TRGV8, but the J gene lacks a call. Germline CDR1 is VENAVY and CDR2 is YDSYNSRV. CDR3 length: 13 amino acids. The DNA for the CDR3 is TGTGCCACCTGGGATACCACTGGTTGGTTCAAGACATTT. As protein: CATWDTTGWFKTF.

The chain employs TRGV2 and TRGJ1 or TRGJ2. No J segment appears in TCRdb, so it was assigned here by matching the sequence to germline. The CDR3 totals 12 residues. V was clipped by 3 bases and J by 6 bases; unmatched bases: 5. Germline CDR1 EGSNGY, CDR2 YDSYNSKV. The CDR3 sequence is CATWDSFYKKLF. CDR3 in DNA: TGTGCCACCTGGGACAGTTTTTATAAGAAACTCTTT.

By share, this clone ranks as large. This chain links TRGV9 with TRGJP. TCRdb carries no J gene annotation; the J gene was assigned here by matching the DNA with germline. Germline V gene lookup returns CDR1 GITISATS and CDR2 ISYDGTV (reference sequence). The V gene end was trimmed by 3 bases and the J gene end by 4 bases; junction bases not matched to a gene: 3. CDR3 size: 16 residues. CDR3 amino acids: CALWEIQELGKKIKVF. CDR3 bases: TGTGCCTTGTGGGAGATTCAAGAGTTGGGCAAAAAAATCAAGGTATTT.

Relative to its sample, this clone is large. This sequence is one base from a far larger clone and is likely a read error. Other nucleotide sequences from this sample produce the same CDR3. The J gene is TRGJP, the V gene TRGV9. TCRdb supplies no J gene; here it was assigned by aligning the nucleotide sequence to germline. Trimming at V came to 0 bases and at J to 7 bases, leaving 3 bases not matched to a gene. Per germline, CDR1 GITISATS and CDR2 ISYDGTV (reference sequence). The CDR3 totals 16 residues. The CDR3: CALWEVHELGKKIKVF. The DNA of the CDR3 is TGTGCCTTGTGGGAGGTGCATGAGTTGGGCAAAAAAATCAAGGTATTT.

This clone is judged large. The sample has other DNA sequences that encode this CDR3 too. The chain employs TRGV2 and TRGJ1 or TRGJ2. The J gene, missing from TCRdb, was assigned here through DNA to germline matching. The V gene's germline CDR1 is EGSNGY and CDR2 YDSYNSKV. Trimming at V came to 3 bases and at J to 0 bases, leaving 5 bases not matched to a gene. This CDR3 contains 14 residues. The CDR3 DNA sequence: TGTGCCACCTGGGACCGTTCGAATTATTATAAGAAACTCTTT. It is translated as CATWDRSNYYKKLF.

By proportion, this clone is large (0.1 to 1%). Different DNA sequences within this sample yield the same CDR3. The gene calls are TRGV9 and TRGJP. CDR1 and CDR2 from the germline V gene are GITISATS and ISYDGTV (reference sequence). The CDR3 is 16 residues long. Trimming at V came to 0 bases and at J to 6 bases, leaving 2 bases not matched to a gene. CDR3 sequence reads: CALWEVRELGKKIKVF. The DNA of the CDR3 is TGTGCCTTGTGGGAGGTGAGAGAGTTGGGCAAAAAAATCAAGGTATTT.

Judged by abundance, this clone is hyperexpanded. In the same sample, other DNA sequences code for this CDR3. V usage is TRGV9 and J usage is TRGJ1 or TRGJ2. The J gene is not listed in TCRdb, so it was assigned here from a DNA match to germline. CDR1 GITISATS and CDR2 ISYDGTV come from the germline V gene (reference sequence). J gave up 12 bases and V 0 bases, and 5 bases lay outside the gene matches. The CDR3 loop spans 11 amino acids. The CDR3 reads CALWEVRRKLF. The CDR3 DNA reads TGTGCCTTGTGGGAGGTGCGGAGGAAACTCTTT.

In this sample, this clone is large. This chain links TRGV4 with TRGJ1 or TRGJ2. Germline lookup yields CDR1 EGSTGY and CDR2 YDSYTSSV. The CDR3 covers 13 residues. Trimming cost V 0 bases and J 7 bases; bases outside gene matches: 6. The CDR3 nucleotides read TGTGCCACCTGGGATGGGGAAGACTATAAGAAACTCTTT. It encodes CATWDGEDYKKLF.

Within the sample, this clone is large. The chain employs TRGV9 and TRGJP. The J gene, absent from TCRdb, was called here by matching the DNA to germline. With V trimmed by 5 bases and J by 9 bases, 1 base remained unmatched. The CDR3 loop spans 13 amino acids. Germline V gives CDR1 GITISATS, CDR2 ISYDGTV (reference sequence). DNA of the CDR3: TGTGCCTTGTGGGGGTTGGGCAAAAAAATCAAGGTATTT. Encoded protein: CALWGLGKKIKVF.

By share, this clone counts as large. Other DNA sequences within the sample encode an identical CDR3. The chain carries TRGV9 and TRGJP. Germline matching of the DNA provided the J gene here, since TCRdb leaves it blank. Germline V gives CDR1 GITISATS, CDR2 ISYDGTV (reference sequence). The CDR3 sequence is 19 residues long. With V trimmed by 0 bases and J by 6 bases, 11 bases remained unmatched. This CDR3 is CALWEVRRPPELGKKIKVF. CDR3 bases: TGTGCCTTGTGGGAGGTGCGCCGTCCCCCAGAGTTGGGCAAAAAAATCAAGGTATTT.

Relative to its sample, this clone is hyperexpanded. The J gene is TRGJP, the V gene TRGV9. This CDR3 has 15 amino acids. V shed 2 bases and J 5 bases; nucleotides not matched to a gene: 0. Germline values: CDR1 GITISATS, CDR2 ISYDGTV (reference sequence). CDR3 sequence reads: CALWEEELGKKIKVF. CDR3 in DNA: TGTGCCTTGTGGGAGGAAGAGTTGGGCAAAAAAATCAAGGTATTT.

This clone counts as large. The chain uses TRGV2 and TRGJ1 or TRGJ2. V lost 2 bases, J lost 1 base, and 14 bases stayed unmatched. Germline CDR1 reads EGSNGY; CDR2 reads YDSYNSKV. CDR3 size: 17 residues. CDR3 sequence reads: CATWDVTEGENYYKKLF. The CDR3 DNA is TGTGCCACCTGGGACGTAACGGAGGGGGAAAATTATTATAAGAAACTCTTT.

In its sample, this clone ranks as large (0.1 to 1%). The rearrangement uses TRGV8 and TRGJ1 or TRGJ2. The CDR3 runs to 15 residues. The germline gives CDR1 VENAVY, CDR2 YDSYNSRV. J lost 0 bases, V lost 3 bases, and 8 bases had no gene match. The CDR3 sequence: CATWDPRLNYYKKLF. For the CDR3, the DNA is TGTGCCACCTGGGATCCCCGATTGAATTATTATAAGAAACTCTTT.

A note on this clone: This may be a read error, as it is one base from a much larger clone. The rearrangement links TRGV2 to TRGJ1 or TRGJ2. Assignment of the J gene here rests on matching the DNA to germline, because TCRdb gives none. The CDR3 runs 17 residues. The V gene end was trimmed by 2 bases and the J gene end by 1 base; junction bases not matched to a gene: 14. Germline values: CDR1 EGSNGY, CDR2 YDSYNSKV. This CDR3 reads CATWDVTEWENYYKKLF. The CDR3 coding sequence is TGTGCCACCTGGGACGTAACGGAGTGGGAAAATTATTATAAGAAACTCTTT.

By sample share, this clone is large. Other DNA sequences of this sample code for an identical CDR3. V usage is TRGV9 and J usage is TRGJP. Since TCRdb gives no J gene, matching the DNA to germline was used here to assign it. Trimming cost V 0 bases and J 7 bases; bases outside gene matches: 3. Germline V gene data show CDR1 as GITISATS and CDR2 as ISYDGTV (reference sequence). This CDR3 is 16 amino acids long. The CDR3 DNA follows: TGTGCCTTGTGGGAGGTGGGTGAGTTGGGCAAAAAAATCAAGGTATTT. This codes for CALWEVGELGKKIKVF.

The CDR3: CALWVALELGKKIKVF. Here the CDR3 DNA reads TGTGCCTTGTGGGTCGCCCTAGAGTTGGGCAAAAAAATCAAGGTATTT. The chain joins TRGV9 to TRGJP. The J gene, missing from TCRdb, was assigned here through DNA to germline matching. The germline V gene has CDR1 GITISATS and CDR2 ISYDGTV (reference sequence). This CDR3 has 16 residues. The V segment lost 5 bases and the J segment 6 bases; nucleotides outside the gene matches: 7.

To note about this clone: Possible read error: a much larger clone is one base away. This sequence joins TRGV5 and TRGJP1. The J gene comes from matching the DNA to germline here; TCRdb lacks it. Germline CDR1 VINAFY, CDR2 YDVSNSKD. The CDR3 has 14 residues. The CDR3 bases are TGTGCCACCTGGGAAGGGGCCACTGGTTGGCTCAAGATATTT. This sequence encodes CATWEGATGWLKIF.

This clone is categorized as large. The V and J genes are TRGV9 and TRGJP. No J gene is reported in TCRdb; it was inferred here by comparing the DNA with germline. With 0 bases clipped from V and 7 bases from J, the junction kept 6 bases outside the gene matches. CDR1 is GITISATS, CDR2 ISYDGTV, per germline (reference sequence). The CDR3 contains 17 residues. The CDR3, as DNA: TGTGCCTTGTGGGAGGTGATACGGGAGTTGGGCAAAAAAATCAAGGTATTT. It encodes CALWEVIRELGKKIKVF.

By sample share, this clone is large. The genes are TRGV5 and TRGJP1. J gave up 3 bases and V 4 bases, and 5 bases lay outside the gene matches. The CDR3 spans 14 residues. Per the germline V gene, CDR1 is VINAFY and CDR2 is YDVSNSKD. The CDR3 DNA reads as TGTGCCACCTGGGAAGGGGCCACTGGTTGGTTCAAGATATTT. Translating it yields CATWEGATGWFKIF.

By share, this clone ranks as large. The rearrangement uses TRGV8 and TRGJP1. CDR1 is VENAVY, CDR2 YDSYNSRV, per germline. This CDR3 has 16 amino acids. After removal of 3 bases from V and 2 bases from J, the junction contained 9 bases not matched to a gene. The DNA of the CDR3 is TGTGCCACCTGGGATTCCCTTTTAACCACTGGTTGGTTCAAGATATTT. Translated: CATWDSLLTTGWFKIF.

This clone is deemed large. The rearrangement joins TRGV9 to TRGJP. The CDR3 is made up of 15 amino acids. Looked up from germline, CDR1 is GITISATS and CDR2 is ISYDGTV (reference sequence). V dropped 5 bases and J dropped 4; count of bases not matched to a gene: 2. The CDR3 region is CALWVQELGKKIKVF. The CDR3 nucleotides read TGTGCCTTGTGGGTACAAGAGTTGGGCAAAAAAATCAAGGTATTT.

V is TRGV9 and J is TRGJ1 or TRGJ2. With V trimmed by 0 bases and J by 4 bases, 3 bases remained unmatched. This CDR3 is 13 amino acids long. In germline, CDR1 is GITISATS, CDR2 ISYDGTV (reference sequence). The CDR3 loop is CALWEVHYYKKLF. CDR3 nucleotide sequence: TGTGCCTTGTGGGAGGTGCACTATTATAAGAAACTCTTT.

In regard to this clone: The sample contains more than one DNA sequence encoding this CDR3. V gene TRGV9 combines with J gene TRGJP. The J gene is absent in TCRdb and was assigned here via DNA matching to germline. The V segment lost 1 base and the J segment 4 bases; nucleotides outside the gene matches: 4. The CDR3 is 17 amino acids. CDR1 and CDR2 from the germline V gene are GITISATS and ISYDGTV (reference sequence). Written as DNA, the CDR3 is TGTGCCTTGTGGGAGGTCTCCCAAGAGTTGGGCAAAAAAATCAAGGTATTT. This sequence encodes CALWEVSQELGKKIKVF.